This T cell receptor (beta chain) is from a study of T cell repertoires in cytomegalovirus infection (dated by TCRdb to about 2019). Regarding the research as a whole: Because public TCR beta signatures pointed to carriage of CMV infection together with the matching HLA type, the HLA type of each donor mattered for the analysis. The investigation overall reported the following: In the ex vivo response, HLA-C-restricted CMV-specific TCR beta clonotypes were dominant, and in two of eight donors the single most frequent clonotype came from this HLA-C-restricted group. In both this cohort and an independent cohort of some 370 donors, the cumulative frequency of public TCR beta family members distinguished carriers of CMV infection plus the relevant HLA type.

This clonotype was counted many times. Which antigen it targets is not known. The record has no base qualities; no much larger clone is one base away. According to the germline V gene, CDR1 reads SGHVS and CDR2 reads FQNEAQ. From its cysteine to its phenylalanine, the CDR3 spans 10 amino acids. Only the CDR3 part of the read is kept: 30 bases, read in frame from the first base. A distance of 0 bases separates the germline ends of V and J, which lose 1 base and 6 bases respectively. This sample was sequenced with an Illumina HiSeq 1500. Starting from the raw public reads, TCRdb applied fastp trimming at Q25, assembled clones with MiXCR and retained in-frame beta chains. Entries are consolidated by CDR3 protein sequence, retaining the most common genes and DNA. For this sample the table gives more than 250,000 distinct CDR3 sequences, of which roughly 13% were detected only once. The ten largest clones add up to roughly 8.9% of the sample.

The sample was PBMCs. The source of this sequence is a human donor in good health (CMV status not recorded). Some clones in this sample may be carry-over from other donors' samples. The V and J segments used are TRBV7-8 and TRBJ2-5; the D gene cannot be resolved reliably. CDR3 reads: CASSLETQYF. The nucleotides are TGTGCCAGCAGCTTAGAGACCCAGTACTTC.